The T cell receptor beta chain described here comes from a study of PD-L1 blockade in urothelial cancer listed by TCRdb under 2017. As for the study more broadly: All patients started therapy around 2014 and received atezolizumab 1,200 mg intravenously every 3 weeks. About 90% of the 29 patients were males with bladder-origin urothelial cancer, and about two thirds of the roughly 30 reported a prior smoking history. An ECOG performance status of 0 or 1 was recorded for the patients, and 0 to 3 prior chemotherapy regimens had been received by the patients. Blood samples were analyzed at 3 weeks after treatment start (second dose) and at 6 weeks after treatment start. A median of about 150,000 T cells and some 82,000 unique TCRs was obtained from blood samples, and a median clonality of approximately 0.08 was observed. The study was an exploratory multi-omic analysis of somatic, immune and clinical correlates of response to PD-L1 blockade with atezolizumab in urothelial cancer. Pretreatment tumor samples and matched peripheral blood, collected serially before and after atezolizumab treatment, underwent TCR sequencing. Durable clinical benefit was defined as a progression-free survival longer than 6 months, and TCR features were additionally tested against progression-free survival and overall survival. In the same patients who had TCR sequencing, pretreatment tumors also underwent whole exome sequencing and RNA sequencing. About 10 patients achieved durable clinical benefit and fewer than 25 did not. Pretreatment blood TCR-seq was available for twenty-nine patients, at least one posttreatment blood collection was obtained for around 25 patients, and tumor TCR-seq was available for around 25 patients.

This clone has a handful of counts. Which antigen it targets is not known. No base qualities exist here, and no much larger clone lies one base off it. The cohort included about 29 patients with locally advanced or metastatic urothelial carcinoma who were treated at Memorial Sloan Kettering on a trial protocol. Peripheral blood mononuclear cells were collected from each patient pretreatment and during treatment, giving between 1 and 8 total time points per patient. The Qiagen DNeasy Blood extraction kit was used to purify genomic DNA from total PBMCs and tumor samples. PBMCs were collected pretreatment and during treatment and were isolated and stored as previously described. What the study reported, not specific to this receptor: Because the sample size was small (n ≈ 27) and many exploratory analyses were performed, the results are intended to be hypothesis-generating. Greater expansion of tumor-associated TCR clones in peripheral blood 3 weeks after the start of treatment was observed in patients with durable benefit (n of about 20, p = 0.022). A pretreatment peripheral blood TCR clonality below the median was linked to improved progression-free and overall survival.

The germline V gene (reference sequence) provides CDR1 SEHNR and CDR2 FQNEAQ. The CDR3 goes from the cysteine to the phenylalanine over 14 residues. Only the CDR3 part of the read is kept: 42 bases, read in frame from the first base. Clipping removes 4 bases from V and 9 bases from J, with 12 as the unmatched junction base count. Synthetic TCR analog templates were spiked into each PCR to estimate absolute template abundance from read counts. The immunoSEQ assay used bias-controlled V and J gene primers to amplify TCRbeta CDR3 regions from genomic DNA. Sequencing of rearranged TCRbeta segments was performed at approximately 20X coverage. In the paper's pipeline: Clustering was used to correct sequencing errors, and CDR3s were annotated against IMGT so that V, D and J genes could be assigned. Out-of-frame and stop-codon sequences were excluded, and only productive TCRbeta rearrangements were used in downstream analyses. To compute clonality, Shannon entropy was normalized by the log of the number of unique productive sequences and then subtracted from one. Clones differing between time points or between blood and tumor were identified using Fisher's exact test with Benjamini-Hochberg correction, with an adjusted p below 0.01 applied as the threshold. In TCRdb, the immuneACCESS table is reduced to in-frame sequences with V and J assigned. These tables do not hold every clone; where another copy was compared, an unresolved V gene accounts for under half, and the others remain unexplained. The DNA gave D and trimming, while V, J and clone size come from that table. Across this sample there are approximately 65,000 clones, with 85% to 90% seen only once. In total, the top ten clones hold less than 3.5% of the sample.

Sequencing was performed on PBMCs, taken around atezolizumab (anti-PD-L1) treatment. This sequence was found in a man in his 60s with urothelial cancer. The chain is made from TRBV7-9 and TRBJ2-7; TRBD1 aligns with 7 central bases. The DNA sequence is as follows: TGTGCCAGCAGCTGGGACAGAACTCCAAGCGGGCAGTACTTC. This sequence encodes CASSWDRTPSGQYF.